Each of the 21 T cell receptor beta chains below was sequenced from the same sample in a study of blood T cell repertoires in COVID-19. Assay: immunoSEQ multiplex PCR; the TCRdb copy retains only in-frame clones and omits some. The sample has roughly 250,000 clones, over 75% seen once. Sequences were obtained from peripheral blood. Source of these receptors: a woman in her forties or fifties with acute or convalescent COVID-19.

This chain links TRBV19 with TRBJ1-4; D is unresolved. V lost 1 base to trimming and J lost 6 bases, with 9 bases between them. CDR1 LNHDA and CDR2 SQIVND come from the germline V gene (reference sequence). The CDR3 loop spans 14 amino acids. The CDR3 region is CASSIVNRDEKLFF. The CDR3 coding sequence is TGTGCCAGTAGTATAGTAAACCGGGATGAAAAACTGTTTTTT.

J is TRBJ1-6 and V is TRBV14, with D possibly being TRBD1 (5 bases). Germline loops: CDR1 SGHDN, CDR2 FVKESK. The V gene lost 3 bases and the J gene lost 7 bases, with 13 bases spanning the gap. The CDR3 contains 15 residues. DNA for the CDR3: TGTGCCAGCAGCCAGGGACGTGGGGGGAATTCACCCCTCCACTTT. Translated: CASSQGRGGNSPLHF.

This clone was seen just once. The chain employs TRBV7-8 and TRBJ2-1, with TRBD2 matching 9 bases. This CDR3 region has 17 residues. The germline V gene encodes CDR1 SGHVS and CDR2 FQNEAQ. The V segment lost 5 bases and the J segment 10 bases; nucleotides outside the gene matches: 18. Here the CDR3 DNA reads TGTGCCAGCAGCACGCCTTTGGGGCTAGCGGGAATGAGGGAGCAGTTCTTC. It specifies CASSTPLGLAGMREQFF.

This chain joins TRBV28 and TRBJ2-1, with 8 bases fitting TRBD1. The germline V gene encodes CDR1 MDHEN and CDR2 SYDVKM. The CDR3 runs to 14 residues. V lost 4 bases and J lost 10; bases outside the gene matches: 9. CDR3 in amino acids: CASSYIRGRREQFF. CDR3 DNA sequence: TGTGCCAGCAGTTACATCAGGGGGCGCCGGGAGCAGTTCTTC. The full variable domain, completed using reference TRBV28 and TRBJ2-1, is DVKVTQSSRYLVKRTGEKVFLECVQDMDHENMFWYRQDPGLGLRLIYFSYDVKMKEKGDIPEGYSVSREKKERFSLILESASTNQTSMYLCASSYIRGRREQFFGPGTRLTVL.

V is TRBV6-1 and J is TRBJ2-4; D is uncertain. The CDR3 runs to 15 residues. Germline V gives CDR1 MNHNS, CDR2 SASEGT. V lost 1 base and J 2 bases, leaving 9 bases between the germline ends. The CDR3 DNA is TGTGCCAGCAGTGAAGGGGTGGGCTCCAAAAACATTCAGTACTTC. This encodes CASSEGVGSKNIQYF.

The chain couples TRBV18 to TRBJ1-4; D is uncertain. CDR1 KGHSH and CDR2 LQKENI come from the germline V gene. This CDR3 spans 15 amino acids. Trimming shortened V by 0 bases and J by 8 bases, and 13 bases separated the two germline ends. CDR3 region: CASSPPSFRGEKLFF. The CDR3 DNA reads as TGTGCCAGCTCACCACCTTCGTTCAGAGGGGAAAAACTGTTTTTT.

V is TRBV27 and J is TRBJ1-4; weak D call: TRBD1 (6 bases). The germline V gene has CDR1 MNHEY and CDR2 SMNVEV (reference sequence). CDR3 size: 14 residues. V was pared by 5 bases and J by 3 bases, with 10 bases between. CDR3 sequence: CASSRRGSNEKLFF. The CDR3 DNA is TGTGCCAGCAGTCGCAGGGGCTCTAATGAAAAACTGTTTTTT.

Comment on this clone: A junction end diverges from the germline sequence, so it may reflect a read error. DNA for the CDR3: TGTGCTAGCAGCCCACTAGCGGGAGAAGTCGGGGAGCTGTTTTTT. This codes for CASSPLAGEVGELFF. J is TRBJ2-2 and V is TRBV7-7; TRBD2 matches 11 bases. This CDR3 has 15 residues. Per the germline V gene, CDR1 is SSHAT and CDR2 is FNYEAQ (reference sequence).

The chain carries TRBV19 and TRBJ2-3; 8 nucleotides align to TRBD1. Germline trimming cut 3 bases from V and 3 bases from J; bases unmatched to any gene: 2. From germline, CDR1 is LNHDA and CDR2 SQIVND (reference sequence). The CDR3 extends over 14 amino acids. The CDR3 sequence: CASSIRQGTDTQYF. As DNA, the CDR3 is TGTGCCAGTAGTATTAGACAGGGGACAGATACGCAGTATTTT.

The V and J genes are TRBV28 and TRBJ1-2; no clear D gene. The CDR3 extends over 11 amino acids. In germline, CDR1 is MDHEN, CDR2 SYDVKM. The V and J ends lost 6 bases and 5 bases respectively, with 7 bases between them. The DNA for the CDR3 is TGTGCCAGCAGCCAGACTTATGGCTACACCTTC. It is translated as CASSQTYGYTF.

This chain's CDR3 is CASRLAGVMGETQYF. The CDR3 DNA reads as TGCGCCAGCAGACTAGCGGGAGTTATGGGAGAGACCCAGTACTTC. This chain uses TRBV5-1 with TRBJ2-5; 11 bases are a match to TRBD2. Trimming took 5 bases from V and 4 from J; bases not matched to a gene: 7. Germline CDR1 reads SGHRS; CDR2 reads YFSETQ. There are 15 residues in the CDR3.

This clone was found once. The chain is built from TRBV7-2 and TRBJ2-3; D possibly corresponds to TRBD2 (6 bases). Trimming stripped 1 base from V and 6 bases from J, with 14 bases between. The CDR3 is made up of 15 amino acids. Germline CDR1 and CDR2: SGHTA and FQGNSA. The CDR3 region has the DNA TGTGCCAGCAGCTTAGTGGGAGGCCCCGGCGATACGCAGTATTTT. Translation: CASSLVGGPGDTQYF. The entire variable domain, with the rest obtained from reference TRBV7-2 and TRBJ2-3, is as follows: GAGVSQSPSNKVTEKGKDVELRCDPISGHTALYWYRQSLGQGLEFLIYFQGNSAPDKSGLPSDRFSAERTGGSVSTLTIQRTQQEDSAVYLCASSLVGGPGDTQYFGPGTRLTVL.

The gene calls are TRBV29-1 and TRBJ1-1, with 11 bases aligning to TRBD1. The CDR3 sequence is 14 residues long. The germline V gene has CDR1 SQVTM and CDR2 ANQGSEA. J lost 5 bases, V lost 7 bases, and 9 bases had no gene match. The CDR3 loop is CSAKPGQGATEAFF. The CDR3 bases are TGCAGCGCCAAACCCGGACAGGGGGCGACTGAAGCTTTCTTT. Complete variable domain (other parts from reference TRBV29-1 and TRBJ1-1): SAVISQKPSRDICQRGTSLTIQCQVDSQVTMMFWYRQQPGQSLTLIATANQGSEATYESGFVIDKFPISRPNLTFSTLTVSNMSPEDSSIYLCSAKPGQGATEAFFGQGTRLTVV.

The CDR3 loop is CASSIGTGSMNTEAFF. CDR3 nucleotide sequence: TGTGCCAGCAGCATTGGGACAGGGAGCATGAACACTGAAGCTTTCTTT. The genes are TRBV9 and TRBJ1-1; 9 bases line up with TRBD1. The CDR3 extends over 16 amino acids. The trim removed 4 bases at V and 0 bases at J, leaving 7 bases unmatched. Germline V CDR1 and CDR2: SGDLS, YYNGEE.

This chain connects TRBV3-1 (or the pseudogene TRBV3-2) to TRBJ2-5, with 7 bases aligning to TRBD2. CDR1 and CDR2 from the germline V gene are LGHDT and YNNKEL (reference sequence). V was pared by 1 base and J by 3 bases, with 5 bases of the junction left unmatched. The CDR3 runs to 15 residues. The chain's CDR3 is CASSQVRLAEETQYF. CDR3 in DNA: TGTGCCAGCAGCCAAGTTCGGCTAGCGGAAGAGACCCAGTACTTC.

The CDR3 here is CASSSQGESQPQHF. CDR3 coding DNA: TGTGCCAGCTCCAGCCAGGGGGAGTCTCAGCCCCAGCATTTT. The chain couples TRBV2 to TRBJ1-5; 7 bases map to TRBD1. Trimming removed 8 bases from V and 6 bases from J; junction bases left unmatched: 10. CDR1 is SNHLY, CDR2 FYNNEI, per germline. CDR3 length equals 14 residues.

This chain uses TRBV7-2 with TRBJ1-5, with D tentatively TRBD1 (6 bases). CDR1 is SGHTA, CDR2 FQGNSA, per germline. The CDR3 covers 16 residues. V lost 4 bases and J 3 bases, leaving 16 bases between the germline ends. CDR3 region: CASSYRPRQANQPQHF. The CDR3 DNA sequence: TGTGCCAGCAGCTACCGTCCGAGACAGGCCAATCAGCCCCAGCATTTT. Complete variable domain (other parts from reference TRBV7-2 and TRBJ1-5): GAGVSQSPSNKVTEKGKDVELRCDPISGHTALYWYRQSLGQGLEFLIYFQGNSAPDKSGLPSDRFSAERTGGSVSTLTIQRTQQEDSAVYLCASSYRPRQANQPQHFGDGTRLSIL.

The DNA of the CDR3 is TGTGCCAGTAGCGACTACGGAGATACGCAGTATTTT. As protein: CASSDYGDTQYF. This sequence joins TRBV19 and TRBJ2-3, with D possibly matching TRBD2 (5 bases). The V gene lost 6 bases and the J gene lost 5 bases, with 9 bases spanning the gap. CDR1 and CDR2 from the germline V gene are LNHDA and SQIVND (reference sequence). The CDR3 sequence is 12 residues long.

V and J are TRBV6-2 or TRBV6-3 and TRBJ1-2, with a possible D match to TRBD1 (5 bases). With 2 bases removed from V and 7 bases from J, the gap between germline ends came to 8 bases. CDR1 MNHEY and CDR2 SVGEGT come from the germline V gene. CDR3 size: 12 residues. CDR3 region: CASSYARAGYTF. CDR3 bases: TGTGCCAGCAGTTACGCCAGGGCTGGCTACACCTTC.

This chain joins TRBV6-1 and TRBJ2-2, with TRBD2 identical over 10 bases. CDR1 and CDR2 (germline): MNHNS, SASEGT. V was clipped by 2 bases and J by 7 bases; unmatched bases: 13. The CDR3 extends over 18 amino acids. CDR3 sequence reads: CASSELQGLADLGGELFF. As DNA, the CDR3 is TGTGCCAGCAGTGAACTCCAAGGACTAGCGGACCTTGGCGGGGAGCTGTTTTTT.

This CDR3 is CASSPSQNIQYF. The CDR3 DNA follows: TGTGCCAGCTCACCAAGCCAAAACATTCAGTACTTC. The J gene is TRBJ2-4, the V gene TRBV18; D is unclear. Trimming removed 2 bases from V and 5 bases from J, with 4 bases in between. This CDR3 region has 12 residues. Germline CDR1 is KGHSH and CDR2 is LQKENI. Supplemented by reference TRBV18 and TRBJ2-4, the full variable domain reads NAGVMQNPRHLVRRRGQEARLRCSPMKGHSHVYWYRQLPEEGLKFMVYLQKENIIDESGMPKERFSAEFPKEGPSILRIQQVVRGDSAAYFCASSPSQNIQYFGAGTRLSVL.